Below are 23 T cell receptor beta chains sequenced from a single sample in a study of Ad26.COV2.S vaccination and SARS-CoV-2 variants. TCRdb's table, derived via immunoSEQ multiplex PCR, lists solely in-frame clones and lacks some. The table includes roughly 350,000 clones, 85% to 90% detected once. Documented treatment: around 19 received Ad26.COV2.S at low or high dose, single or two shots; five or six received placebo; per-sample allocation not given. Sampling took place 63 days after the first vaccine or placebo injection. Sequenced here: peripheral blood, sampled in a trial of Ad26.COV2.S vaccine versus placebo. These receptors were taken from a person aged 18-65 years who received the Ad26.COV2.S COVID-19 vaccine or a placebo.

This rearrangement joins TRBV5-1 to TRBJ2-6, with TRBD1 matching 7 bases. Germline CDR1 reads SGHRS; CDR2 reads YFSETQ. V lost 2 bases, J lost 2 bases, and 4 bases stayed unmatched. The CDR3 loop spans 16 amino acids. CDR3 DNA sequence: TGCGCCAGCAGCTTCGGTCAGGGGGCTGGGGCCAACGTCCTGACTTTC. Translated: CASSFGQGAGANVLTF.

V usage is TRBV5-4 and J usage is TRBJ2-2; 7 bases match TRBD2. CDR1 is SGHNT, CDR2 YYREEE, per germline (reference sequence). This CDR3 region has 15 residues. V was clipped by 2 bases and J by 7 bases; unmatched bases: 8. The CDR3 sequence: CASSFTSDIGGELFF. Here the CDR3 DNA reads TGTGCCAGCAGCTTTACTAGCGATATCGGCGGGGAGCTGTTTTTT.

The V gene is TRBV6-1, the J gene TRBJ2-1; D unclear. Trimming took off 2 bases at V and 0 bases at J, with 11 bases between the two ends. The CDR3 contains 16 residues. The germline gives CDR1 MNHNS, CDR2 SASEGT. This chain's CDR3 is CASSERVTNSYNEQFF. The DNA for the CDR3 is TGTGCCAGCAGTGAAAGGGTGACAAACTCCTACAATGAGCAGTTCTTC.

The chain employs TRBV6-4 and TRBJ2-2; no reliable D call. Per the germline V gene, CDR1 is MRHNA and CDR2 is SNTAGT. The CDR3 totals 14 residues. V lost 3 bases to trimming and J lost 6 bases, with 11 bases between them. The CDR3 reads CASSDLPGSGELFF. The CDR3 region has the DNA TGTGCCAGCAGTGATCTTCCGGGCTCCGGGGAGCTGTTTTTT.

This clone was found once. The chain has TRBV3-1 (or the pseudogene TRBV3-2) and TRBJ2-1; D unclear. This CDR3 spans 12 amino acids. Germline CDR1 is LGHDT and CDR2 is YNNKEL (reference sequence). The V end lost 1 base, the J end lost 11 bases, and 9 bases lay between the germline ends. This chain's CDR3 is CASSQAEAKQFF. For the CDR3, the DNA is TGTGCCAGCAGCCAAGCAGAAGCCAAGCAGTTCTTC.

The chain recombines TRBV4-2 with TRBJ2-7; no reliable D call. The V end lost 1 base, the J end lost 3 bases, and 13 bases lay between the germline ends. The CDR3 is made up of 15 amino acids. Germline V gene data show CDR1 as LGHNA and CDR2 as YNFKEQ. Here the CDR3 reads CASSQGPGDLYEQYF. DNA for the CDR3: TGTGCCAGCAGCCAAGGACCGGGCGACCTCTACGAGCAGTACTTC.

This clone has only one observation. Here the CDR3 reads CASSLSGRAGKTQYF. Here the CDR3 DNA reads TGTGCCAGCAGTTTAAGCGGGAGGGCCGGAAAGACCCAGTACTTC. The chain recombines TRBV28 with TRBJ2-5; 10 bases match TRBD2. The V segment lost 2 bases and the J segment 6 bases; nucleotides outside the gene matches: 6. CDR1 and CDR2 from the germline V gene are MDHEN and SYDVKM. The CDR3 runs to 15 residues.

The chain couples TRBV19 to TRBJ2-3; possibly TRBD1 for D (6 bases). Germline CDR1 is LNHDA and CDR2 is SQIVND (reference sequence). V was shortened by 3 bases and J by 6 bases, with 13 bases between the two germline ends. This CDR3 spans 14 amino acids. DNA of the CDR3: TGTGCCAGTAGTATCACAGGGAGCTCTGATACGCAGTATTTT. Protein: CASSITGSSDTQYF.

The gene calls are TRBV5-6 and TRBJ2-1, with no clear D. The germline V gene encodes CDR1 SGHDT and CDR2 YYEEEE. This CDR3 spans 16 amino acids. V was shortened by 1 base and J by 2 bases, with 13 bases between the two germline ends. CDR3 protein: CASSLRATIPYNEQFF. As DNA, the CDR3 is TGTGCCAGCAGCTTGAGGGCCACGATCCCCTACAATGAGCAGTTCTTC.

The chain uses TRBV7-9 and TRBJ2-3; 16 nucleotides match TRBD2. The germline CDR1 and CDR2 sequences are SEHNR and FQNEAQ (reference sequence). The CDR3 extends over 17 amino acids. The trim removed 5 bases at V and 4 bases at J, leaving 6 bases unmatched. For the CDR3, the DNA is TGTGCCAGCAGCAAGGGACTAGCGGGAGGGCCCTCAGATACGCAGTATTTT. Translating gives CASSKGLAGGPSDTQYF.

This chain connects TRBV7-9 to TRBJ1-3; no reliable D call. Trimming took off 0 bases at V and 4 bases at J, with 7 bases between the two ends. This CDR3 region has 14 residues. CDR1 and CDR2 (germline): SEHNR, FQNEAQ (reference sequence). CDR3: CASSLAGVGNTIYF. DNA for the CDR3: TGTGCCAGCAGCTTAGCCGGGGTCGGAAACACCATATATTTT.

This clone came up once. V and J are TRBV29-1 and TRBJ2-5, with D possibly TRBD1 on 7 matching bases. Between the trimmed V and J ends, which lost 1 base and 5 bases, there was a span of 14 bases. Germline V gene lookup returns CDR1 SQVTM and CDR2 ANQGSEA. This CDR3 spans 14 amino acids. The CDR3 nucleotides read TGCAGCGTTGAAGCCCCAGGGGGGTGGGAGACCCAGTACTTC. It yields the protein CSVEAPGGWETQYF.

This clone was seen only a few times. This chain uses TRBV27 with TRBJ1-5; a possible D gene is TRBD1 (5 bases). The CDR3 covers 14 residues. The V and J ends lost 4 bases and 4 bases respectively, with 11 bases between them. CDR1 and CDR2 (germline): MNHEY, SMNVEV (reference sequence). The CDR3 region is CASSSGTENQPQHF. CDR3 sequence (DNA): TGTGCCAGCAGTTCCGGGACGGAGAATCAGCCCCAGCATTTT.

This clone has a single count. J is TRBJ1-2 and V is TRBV3-1 (or the pseudogene TRBV3-2), with D uncertain. In germline, CDR1 is LGHDT, CDR2 YNNKEL (reference sequence). The V end lost 1 base, the J end lost 4 bases, and 7 bases lay between the germline ends. The CDR3 covers 13 residues. The CDR3 DNA reads as TGTGCCAGCAGCCAAGGGAAATTCTATGGCTACACCTTC. As protein: CASSQGKFYGYTF.

The chain employs TRBV24-1 and TRBJ2-1; TRBD1 agrees at 9 bases. Germline V CDR1 and CDR2: KGHDR, SFDVKD. Trimming removed 6 bases from V and 4 bases from J; junction bases left unmatched: 6. This CDR3 is built from 15 residues. The CDR3 DNA sequence: TGTGCCACCAGTATTACAGGGGGCGGTTACAATGAGCAGTTCTTC. Translating gives CATSITGGGYNEQFF.

This chain joins TRBV11-2 and TRBJ2-2, with a weak D call TRBD1 (5 bases). V gave up 6 bases and J gave up 7 bases, with 12 bases separating them. From germline, CDR1 is SGHAT and CDR2 FQNNGV. The CDR3 totals 13 residues. The CDR3, as DNA: TGTGCCAGCAGAGCAGGGTTAAGCGGGGAGCTGTTTTTT. It yields the protein CASRAGLSGELFF. The variable domain in full, completed from reference TRBV11-2 and TRBJ2-2, reads EAGVAQSPRYKIIEKRQSVAFWCNPISGHATLYWYQQILGQGPKLLIQFQNNGVVDDSQLPKDRFSAERLKGVDSTLKIQPAKLEDSAVYLCASRAGLSGELFFGEGSRLTVL.

This clone was seen a single time. This rearrangement joins TRBV7-9 to TRBJ2-1; perhaps TRBD1 as D (6 bases). Trimming left V 5 bases short and J 6 bases short, with 17 bases between. The CDR3 spans 15 residues. CDR1 and CDR2 (germline): SEHNR, FQNEAQ (reference sequence). CDR3 coding DNA: TGTGCCAGCAGCACTGGACAGCCAGGTGGCAATGAGCAGTTCTTC. Protein: CASSTGQPGGNEQFF.

This clone was seen a single time. This rearrangement joins TRBV6-6 to TRBJ1-6, with D possibly being TRBD1 (5 bases). The CDR3 has 13 amino acids. Trimming shortened V by 8 bases and J by 7 bases, and 12 bases separated the two germline ends. Per the germline V gene, CDR1 is MNHNY and CDR2 is SVGAGI (reference sequence). CDR3 sequence reads: CASGSGLNSPLHF. CDR3 sequence (DNA): TGTGCCAGCGGTTCAGGGCTCAATTCACCCCTCCACTTT.

A single count supports this clone. The rearrangement joins TRBV7-8 to TRBJ1-3; 7 nucleotides align to TRBD1. The CDR3 length is 15 residues. CDR1 and CDR2 (germline): SGHVS, FQNEAQ. The V and J ends lost 6 bases and 0 bases, in that order; junction bases with no gene match: 5. Written as DNA, the CDR3 is TGTGCCAGCAGTCCACGGACAGGCTCTGGAAACACCATATATTTT. Its translation: CASSPRTGSGNTIYF.

The chain joins TRBV5-1 to TRBJ2-1, with D maybe TRBD2 (6 bases). Germline V CDR1 and CDR2: SGHRS, YFSETQ. The CDR3 loop spans 15 amino acids. V lost 1 base to trimming and J lost 3 bases, with 11 bases between them. The CDR3 DNA reads TGCGCCAGCAGCTTGTTGAGGGGAGGCTACAATGAGCAGTTCTTC. This translates into CASSLLRGGYNEQFF.

The V and J genes are TRBV19 and TRBJ2-7; D is possibly TRBD1 (6 bases). V was cut by 2 bases and J by 4 bases, with 9 bases left in between. The CDR3 sequence is 13 residues long. Germline lookup yields CDR1 LNHDA and CDR2 SQIVND (reference sequence). The CDR3 DNA follows: TGTGCCAGTAGTATAAACAGGGCATACGAGCAGTACTTC. Its protein is CASSINRAYEQYF.

For this clone: The sample has other DNA sequences that encode this CDR3 too. This sequence joins TRBV9 and TRBJ2-1, with a tentative D call TRBD2 (6 bases). Trimming stripped 2 bases from V and 0 bases from J, with 12 bases between. CDR3 length equals 16 residues. Germline CDR1 is SGDLS and CDR2 is YYNGEE. The CDR3 DNA is TGTGCCAGCAGCGTCGGGGGTTCAAGCTCCTACAATGAGCAGTTCTTC. As protein: CASSVGGSSSYNEQFF.

This chain links TRBV6-5 with TRBJ2-7, with 7 bases that match TRBD1. The CDR3 is 13 residues long. The J segment lost 4 bases and the V segment lost 6 bases, leaving 6 bases of the junction unmatched. Germline values: CDR1 MNHEY, CDR2 SVGAGI. The CDR3 DNA follows: TGTGCCAGCAGAGGGACAGAACGATACGAGCAGTACTTC. Encoded protein: CASRGTERYEQYF.